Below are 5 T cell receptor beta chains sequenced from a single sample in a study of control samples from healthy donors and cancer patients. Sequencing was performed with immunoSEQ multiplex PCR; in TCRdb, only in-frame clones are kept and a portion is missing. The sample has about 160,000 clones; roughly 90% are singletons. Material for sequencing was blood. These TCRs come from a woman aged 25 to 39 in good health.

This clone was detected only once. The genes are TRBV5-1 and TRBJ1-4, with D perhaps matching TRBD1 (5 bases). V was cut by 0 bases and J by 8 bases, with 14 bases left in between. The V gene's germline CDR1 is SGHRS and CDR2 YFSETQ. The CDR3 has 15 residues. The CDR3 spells CASSLAGGDEEKLFF. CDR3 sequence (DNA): TGCGCCAGCAGCTTGGCCGGAGGGGACGAGGAAAAACTGTTTTTT.

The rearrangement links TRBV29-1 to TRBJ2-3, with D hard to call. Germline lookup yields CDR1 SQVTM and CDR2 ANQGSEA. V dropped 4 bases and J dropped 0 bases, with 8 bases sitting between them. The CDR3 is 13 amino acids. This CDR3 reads CSVVVYSTDTQYF. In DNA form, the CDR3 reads TGCAGCGTTGTTGTCTACAGCACAGATACGCAGTATTTT.

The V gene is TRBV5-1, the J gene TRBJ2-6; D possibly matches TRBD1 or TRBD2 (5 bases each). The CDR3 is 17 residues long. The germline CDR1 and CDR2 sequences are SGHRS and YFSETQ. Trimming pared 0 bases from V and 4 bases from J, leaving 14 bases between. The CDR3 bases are TGCGCCAGCAGCTTGGCAAAGGGGACGTGGGGGGCCAACGTCCTGACTTTC. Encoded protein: CASSLAKGTWGANVLTF.

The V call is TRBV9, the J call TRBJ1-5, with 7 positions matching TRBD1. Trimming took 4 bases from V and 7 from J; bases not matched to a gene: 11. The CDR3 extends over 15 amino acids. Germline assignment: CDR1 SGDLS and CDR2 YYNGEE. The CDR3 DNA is TGTGCCAGCAGCTCAGGGACAGACGGCATACAGCCCCAGCATTTT. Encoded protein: CASSSGTDGIQPQHF.

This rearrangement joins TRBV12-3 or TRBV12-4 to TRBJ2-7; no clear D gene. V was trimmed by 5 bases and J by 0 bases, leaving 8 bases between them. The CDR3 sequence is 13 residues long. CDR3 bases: TGTGCCAGCAGTGGCGGAAGCTCCTACGAGCAGTACTTC. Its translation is CASSGGSSYEQYF.